This T cell receptor beta chain is from a study of blood T cell repertoires in COVID-19 (dated by TCRdb to between 2020 and 2021). Regarding the research as a whole: The collaborator samples originated in the United States, Italy and Spain and spanned the acute and convalescent phases of COVID-19. Deeply sampled blood TCRbeta repertoires from subjects exposed to, actively infected with, or recovered from COVID-19 were included in the dataset. The prospective study material was composed of cDNA or gDNA derived from T cells, B-cell-depleted T cells, or PBMCs. Where HLA class I and class II types were available, the types were taken from metadata supplied by the sample provider, not from assay-based typing. The sample metadata nearly always contained a de-identified subject ID, COVID-19 status, age in years and sex. The samples were drawn from two sources: the first 160 participants of the ongoing ImmuneRACE study, and 1,254 subjects contributed by 6 global collaborators. The repertoires were released in a freely available public database intended as a resource for research on the immune response to SARS-CoV-2. What the study reported, not specific to this receptor: The amount of clinical and demographic metadata varied by source and participant and was provided uncurated.

Concerning this clone: The antigen it recognizes is unknown. Base qualities are missing; no much larger clone stands one base away.

Enrolling through a virtual design, the prospective study's participants ranged in age from roughly 18 to 89 years and lived across 20 to 25 United States geographic areas. Cohort assignment in the prospective study relied on participant-reported clinical history from a screening survey and a study questionnaire. Exposed participants had been in contact with someone with a PCR-confirmed or clinician-diagnosed COVID-19 case within 2 weeks of study entry. Mobile phlebotomists in the prospective study collected whole blood, serum and a nasopharyngeal or oropharyngeal swab from every participant. Prospective study participants could optionally give additional blood draws and questionnaires over an approximately 2-month period. Blood samples from the prospective study were shipped frozen or at room temperature prior to DNA extraction. TCRbeta CDR3 regions were amplified from genomic DNA using the immunoSEQ Assay, a bias-controlled multiplex PCR. The original pipeline was this. The number of nucleated cells in each sample was estimated by amplification of reference gene primers within the assay. To quantify the absolute abundance of each unique TCRbeta CDR3 rearrangement, sequence reads were collapsed and filtered. Productive Simpson clonality was computed per sample as the square root of Simpson's diversity index over productive rearrangements. TCRdb took this table from immuneACCESS and kept in-frame rearrangements with V and J called. Such tables lack part of the clones; where checked against another copy, unresolved V genes explain under half of the gap, and the rest is unexplained. V and J calls and clone size come straight from that table; D and trimming were deduced from the DNA. This sample is represented by about 350,000 clones; 88% of them were singletons. The top ten hold just over 1% of the sample.

Clipping removes 11 bases from V and 5 bases from J, with 11 as the unmatched junction base count. Reading from cysteine to phenylalanine, the CDR3 counts 13 amino acids. Of all the DNA, just the CDR3 is kept, 39 bases in frame from base 1. CDR1 and CDR2 (MDHEN, SYDVKM) derive from the germline V gene. The sequence came from a woman under 40 who had been exposed to COVID-19. Sequenced sample: PBMCs or T cells enriched from blood (not recorded which). The chain is assembled from TRBV28 and TRBJ2-5; a stretch of 7 junction bases matches TRBD2. The CDR3 corresponds to CAPPGEGAETQYF. The DNA is as follows: TGTGCCCCCCCCGGGGAGGGTGCGGAGACCCAGTACTTC.